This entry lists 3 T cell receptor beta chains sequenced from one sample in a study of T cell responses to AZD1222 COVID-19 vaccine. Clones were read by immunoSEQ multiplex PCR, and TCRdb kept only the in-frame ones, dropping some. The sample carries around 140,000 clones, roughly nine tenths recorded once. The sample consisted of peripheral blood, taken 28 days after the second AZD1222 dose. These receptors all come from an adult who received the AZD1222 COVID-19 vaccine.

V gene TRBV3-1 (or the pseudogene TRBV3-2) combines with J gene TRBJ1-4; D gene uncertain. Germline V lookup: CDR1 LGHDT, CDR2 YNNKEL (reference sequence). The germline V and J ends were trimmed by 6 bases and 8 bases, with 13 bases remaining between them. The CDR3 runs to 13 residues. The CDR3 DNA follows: TGTGCCAGCAGGACCGCGGGGTTAGAAAAACTGTTTTTT. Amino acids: CASRTAGLEKLFF.

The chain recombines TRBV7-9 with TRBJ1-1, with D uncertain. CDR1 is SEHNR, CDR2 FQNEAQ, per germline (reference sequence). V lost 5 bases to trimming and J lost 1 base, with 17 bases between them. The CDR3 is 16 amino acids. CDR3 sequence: CASSHPAQSENTEAFF. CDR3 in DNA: TGTGCCAGCAGCCACCCTGCTCAATCGGAGAACACTGAAGCTTTCTTT.

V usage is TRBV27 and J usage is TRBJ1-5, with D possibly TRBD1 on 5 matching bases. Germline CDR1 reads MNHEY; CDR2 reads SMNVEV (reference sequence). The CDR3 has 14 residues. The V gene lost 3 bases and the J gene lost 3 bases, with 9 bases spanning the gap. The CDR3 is CASSLGGYNQPQHF. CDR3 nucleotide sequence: TGTGCCAGCAGTTTGGGGGGTTACAATCAGCCCCAGCATTTT.